These T cell receptor beta chains were read from a single sample in a study of PD-1 blockade in classical Hodgkin lymphoma. Clones were read by immunoSEQ multiplex PCR, and TCRdb kept only the in-frame ones, dropping some. The repertoire holds roughly 18,000 clones, with less than 80% as singletons. The material was peripheral blood mononuclear cells (PBMCs), obtained before the second cycle of nivolumab. These receptors were taken from a human donor with classical Hodgkin lymphoma. The CDR3 runs from the conserved cysteine through the conserved F or W. The D gene is left open where the match is weak. A row's size may be missing; if present it is once, few, many or a size class.

15 TRBJ2-7 few . TRBV28 TGTGCCAGCAGTTTGAGGGGGAGTACGTCCTACGAGCAGTACTTC CASSLRGSTSYEQYF
14 TRBJ2-2 . TRBD2 TRBV7-9 TGTGCCAGCAGCCTTCAGGCGGGAGTCGGGAAGCTGTTTTTT CASSLQAGVGKLFF
14 TRBJ2-7 . . TRBV10-3 TGTGCCATCAGTGAGCAGGGGCTCCCCTACGAGCAGTACTTC CAISEQGLPYEQYF
17 TRBJ2-3 . . TRBV2 TGTGCCAGCAGCGACAACCCCAGGGTAGGAGGGACAGATACGCAGTATTTT CASSDNPRVGGTDTQYF
12 TRBJ2-5 . . TRBV29-1 TGCAGCGTTACCGAAGGGGGAGAGACCCAGTACTTC CSVTEGGETQYF
13 TRBJ1-5 . . TRBV30 TGTGCCTGGAGTGTCGACCATGGTCAGCCCCAGCATTTT CAWSVDHGQPQHF
15 TRBJ2-1 . . TRBV10-3 TGTGCCATCAGTGACAGGGACCAATCCTACAATGAGCAGTTCTTC CAISDRDQSYNEQFF
14 TRBJ1-2 medium-sized . TRBV5-1 TGCGCCAGCAGCTTGGGACAGGCAAACTATGGCTACACCTTC CASSLGQANYGYTF
19 TRBJ2-4 . . TRBV15 TGTGCCACCAGCAGAGATGGAGGGGTAGGGGGGCTAGCCAAAAACATTCAGTACTTC CATSRDGGVGGLAKNIQYF
14 TRBJ1-6 medium-sized TRBD1 TRBV28 TGTGCCAGCAGTCGGGGACAGCTAAATTCACCCCTCCACTTT CASSRGQLNSPLHF
19 TRBJ2-1 . TRBD2 TRBV10-3 TGTGCCATCAGTACTCTCGGGACTAGCGGGAGAGGCTCCTACAATGAGCAGTTCTTC CAISTLGTSGRGSYNEQFF